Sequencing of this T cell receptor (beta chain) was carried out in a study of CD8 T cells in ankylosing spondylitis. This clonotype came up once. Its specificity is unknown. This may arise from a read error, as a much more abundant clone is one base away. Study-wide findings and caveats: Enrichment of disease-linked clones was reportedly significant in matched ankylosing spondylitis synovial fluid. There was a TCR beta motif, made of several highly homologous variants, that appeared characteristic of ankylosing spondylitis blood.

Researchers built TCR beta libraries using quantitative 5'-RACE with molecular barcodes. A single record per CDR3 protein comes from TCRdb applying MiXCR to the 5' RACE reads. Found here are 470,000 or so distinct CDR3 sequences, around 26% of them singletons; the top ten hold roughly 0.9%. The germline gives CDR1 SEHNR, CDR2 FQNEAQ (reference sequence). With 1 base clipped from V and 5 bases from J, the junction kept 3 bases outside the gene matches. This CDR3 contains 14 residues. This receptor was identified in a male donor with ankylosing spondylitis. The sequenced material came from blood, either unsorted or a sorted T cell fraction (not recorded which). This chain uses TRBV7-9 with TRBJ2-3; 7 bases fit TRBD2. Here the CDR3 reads CASSLGIAGDTQYF. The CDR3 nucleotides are TGTGCCAGCAGCTTAGGGATAGCGGGAGATACGCAGTATTTT.